Listed below are T cell receptor beta chains from one sample, sequenced in a study of ipilimumab plus nivolumab after autologous stem cell transplantation. Measured with immunoSEQ multiplex PCR; TCRdb has only the in-frame clones, and not every one. The repertoire consists of tens of thousands of clones, with roughly four fifths occurring once and the leading ten covering 23%. Sequencing was performed on PBMCs, taken in a trial of ipilimumab plus nivolumab as post-transplant consolidation. The receptors were gathered from a male donor with diffuse large B-cell lymphoma. CDR3s include the opening cysteine and the closing phenylalanine or tryptophan. The D gene is left open where the match is weak. Where a row states a size, it is once, few, many or the class of an expanded clone; other rows omit it.

cdr3_length clone_size j_call v_call d_call cdr3_aa cdr3_nt
18 . TRBJ1-4 TRBV30 TRBD1 CAWTRDRARRARNEKLFF TGTGCCTGGACCAGGGACAGGGCCCGTAGGGCCCGTAATGAAAAACTGTTTTTT
15 . TRBJ2-1 TRBV9 TRBD2 CASSIGASGGNEQFF TGTGCCAGCAGTATTGGAGCTAGCGGGGGTAATGAGCAGTTCTTC
13 once TRBJ1-2 TRBV7-9 TRBD1 CASSPGQEEGYTF TGTGCCAGCAGCCCGGGACAGGAGGAAGGCTACACCTTC
12 once TRBJ1-2 TRBV19 . CASSITSGGYTF TGTGCCAGTAGTATTACGTCAGGTGGCTACACCTTC
13 . TRBJ1-5 TRBV29-1 . CSVSAAGSQPQHF TGCAGCGTGTCGGCCGCAGGGAGTCAGCCCCAGCATTTT
12 . TRBJ1-6 TRBV6-5 . CASRIGLDPLHF TGTGCCAGCAGGATCGGGCTAGATCCCCTCCACTTT
13 few TRBJ2-5 TRBV7-6 . CASSLGRQETQYF TGTGCCAGCAGCTTGGGCAGGCAAGAGACCCAGTACTTC
13 . TRBJ1-2 TRBV5-4 . CASSLEANYGYTF TGTGCCAGCAGCTTGGAGGCTAACTATGGCTACACCTTC
13 medium-sized TRBJ2-2 TRBV13 . CASSPPFTGELFF TGTGCCAGCAGCCCCCCCTTCACCGGGGAGCTGTTTTTT
17 . TRBJ2-4 TRBV19 . CASSISIGDGTKNIQYF TGTGCCAGTAGTATCTCGATCGGAGACGGAACCAAAAACATTCAGTACTTC
14 . TRBJ2-2 TRBV9 . CASSVVGNTGELFF TGTGCCAGCAGCGTAGTGGGAAACACCGGGGAGCTGTTTTTT
15 . TRBJ1-1 TRBV11-2 . CASSSRAGTPKGAFF TGTGCCAGCAGCTCTAGGGCCGGGACCCCTAAGGGAGCTTTCTTT
20 . TRBJ2-2 TRBV7-3 . CASSLGVSWQTLWNTGELFF TGTGCCAGCAGCTTAGGGGTTTCGTGGCAGACTCTTTGGAACACCGGGGAGCTGTTTTTT
13 once TRBJ1-1 TRBV9 . CASSVVGGAEAFF TGTGCCAGCAGCGTAGTGGGCGGGGCAGAAGCTTTCTTT
14 . TRBJ1-1 TRBV10-3 TRBD1 CAISGDRGNTEAFF TGTGCCATCAGTGGGGACAGGGGGAACACTGAAGCTTTCTTT
14 . TRBJ1-1 TRBV5-1 TRBD1 CASSLGTAEVEAFF TGCGCCAGCAGCTTAGGGACAGCAGAAGTTGAAGCTTTCTTT
14 . TRBJ2-7 TRBV27 . CASSSTGTSYEQYF TGTGCCAGCAGTTCGACAGGTACCTCCTACGAGCAGTACTTC
16 . TRBJ2-1 TRBV7-3 TRBD2 CASSLTGLAGTREQFF TGTGCCAGCAGCTTAACCGGACTAGCGGGAACTCGGGAGCAGTTCTTC
16 once TRBJ2-1 TRBV4-1 TRBD2 CASSQEGAGGDNEQFF TGCGCCAGCAGCCAAGAAGGAGCGGGGGGGGACAATGAGCAGTTCTTC
12 . TRBJ1-1 TRBV30 . CAWEQGGDEAFF TGTGCCTGGGAACAGGGCGGAGATGAAGCTTTCTTT
14 . TRBJ2-5 TRBV9 . CASSVDDTQETQYF TGTGCCAGCAGCGTAGATGACACACAAGAGACCCAGTACTTC
16 . TRBJ2-1 TRBV7-3 TRBD2 CASSLDSGSSYNEQFF TGTGCCAGCAGCCTAGATAGCGGGAGCTCCTACAATGAGCAGTTCTTC
16 once TRBJ1-5 TRBV13 TRBD1 CASSLGRQGSNQPQHF TGTGCCAGCAGCTTAGGGAGACAGGGTAGCAATCAGCCCCAGCATTTT
13 . TRBJ1-2 TRBV5-1 . CASAGGHDSFHTF TGCGCCAGCGCCGGGGGGCATGACTCCTTCCACACCTTC
14 . TRBJ1-1 TRBV10-3 . CAISVDSLGTEAFF TGTGCCATCAGTGTAGACAGTCTGGGCACTGAAGCTTTCTTT
15 . TRBJ2-4 TRBV5-4 TRBD1 CASSTSGTGVNIQYF TGTGCCAGCAGCACCTCCGGGACAGGAGTTAACATTCAGTACTTC
14 . TRBJ2-1 TRBV6-1 TRBD2 CASASRGGFDEQFF TGTGCCAGTGCTTCGCGGGGGGGATTTGATGAGCAGTTCTTC
14 once TRBJ2-1 TRBV6-4 . CASSDGQSYNEQFF TGTGCCAGCAGTGACGGACAGAGCTACAATGAGCAGTTCTTC
14 once TRBJ1-2 TRBV30 . CAWSPGTGSYGYTF TGTGCCTGGAGTCCGGGAACAGGGAGTTATGGCTACACCTTC
15 . TRBJ2-3 TRBV4-2 TRBD2 CASSRLAAGTDTQYF TGTGCCAGCAGCAGACTAGCGGCCGGCACAGATACGCAGTATTTT
15 . TRBJ2-1 TRBV7-2 . CASSLGGPRNNEQFF TGTGCCAGCAGCTTAGGGGGGCCGAGGAACAATGAGCAGTTCTTC
11 . TRBJ1-1 TRBV7-3 . CASSSVGVAFF TGTGCCAGCAGTTCGGTGGGCGTTGCTTTCTTT
15 medium-sized TRBJ1-5 TRBV30 . CARRNLGQINQPQHF TGTGCCCGGAGGAACCTAGGACAAATCAATCAGCCCCAGCATTTT
15 . TRBJ2-2 TRBV27 TRBD2 CASRRLAGSTGELFF TGTGCCAGCAGGCGACTAGCGGGGAGCACCGGGGAGCTGTTTTTT
13 . TRBJ1-2 TRBV2 . CASSSPFGYGYTF TGTGCCAGCAGTAGTCCCTTCGGTTATGGCTACACCTTC
12 few TRBJ1-1 TRBV5-6 . CASSLELTEAFF TGTGCCAGCAGCTTAGAGCTCACTGAAGCTTTCTTT
13 few TRBJ1-1 TRBV9 . CASSKEVHRAAFF TGTGCCAGCAGCAAAGAAGTACATAGGGCCGCTTTCTTT
13 few TRBJ2-7 TRBV9 . CASSATPAYEQYF TGTGCCAGCAGCGCGACCCCGGCTTACGAGCAGTACTTC
13 . TRBJ2-1 TRBV30 . CAWSADWSNEQFF TGTGCCTGGAGTGCTGATTGGAGCAATGAGCAGTTCTTC
12 . TRBJ2-1 TRBV28 . CASARGHNEQFF TGTGCCAGCGCCCGGGGGCACAATGAGCAGTTCTTC
15 . TRBJ2-7 TRBV2 TRBD2 CASSGGLASSYEQYF TGTGCCAGCAGTGGAGGACTAGCGAGCTCCTACGAGCAGTACTTC
14 . TRBJ2-2 TRBV19 . CASSLGPSTGELFF TGTGCCAGTAGTTTGGGACCGTCCACCGGGGAGCTGTTTTTT
15 . TRBJ2-2 TRBV7-6 TRBD2 CASSSSGGAAGELFF TGTGCCAGCAGCTCTAGCGGGGGGGCCGCCGGGGAGCTGTTTTTT
15 . TRBJ2-3 TRBV29-1 TRBD1 CSVSTGTGGAKTQYF TGCAGCGTGTCCACCGGGACAGGGGGCGCAAAGACGCAGTATTTT
12 few TRBJ1-2 TRBV2 . CASREEGYGYTF TGTGCCAGCAGGGAGGAGGGTTATGGCTACACCTTC
12 . TRBJ1-2 TRBV18 TRBD1 CASSPRTGDDTF TGTGCCAGCTCACCCCGAACAGGGGACGACACCTTC
14 . TRBJ2-2 TRBV11-1 . CASSSMTVTGELFF TGTGCCAGCAGCTCGATGACAGTCACCGGGGAGCTGTTTTTT
14 . TRBJ1-1 TRBV5-1 . CASSSAGQLTEAFF TGCGCCAGCAGCTCGGCTGGACAACTCACTGAAGCTTTCTTT
17 . TRBJ1-1 TRBV5-6 . CASSPPPGAKEYYEAFF TGTGCCAGCAGCCCCCCCCCGGGGGCCAAGGAATACTATGAAGCTTTCTTT
10 . TRBJ1-1 TRBV29-1 . CSVGRYEAFF TGCAGCGTTGGCAGATATGAAGCTTTCTTT
13 . TRBJ2-7 TRBV11-2 . CASSFGRAYEQYF TGTGCCAGCAGCTTTGGCAGGGCCTACGAGCAGTACTTC
16 . TRBJ2-2 TRBV2 TRBD1 CASRNDRGRYTGELFF TGTGCCAGCAGAAACGACAGGGGGAGGTACACCGGGGAGCTGTTTTTT
16 few TRBJ2-3 TRBV27 . CASSLSSGVSTDTQYF TGTGCCAGCAGTTTATCTTCCGGGGTTAGCACAGATACGCAGTATTTT
16 . TRBJ1-5 TRBV5-6 . CASSYMGGFSNQPQHF TGTGCCAGCAGCTACATGGGGGGGTTCAGCAATCAGCCCCAGCATTTT
14 . TRBJ2-7 TRBV5-4 TRBD1 CASSRSGGTGEQYF TGTGCCAGCAGCCGTTCAGGGGGCACCGGCGAGCAGTACTTC
15 . TRBJ2-7 TRBV29-1 TRBD2 CSVGGLAGVFYEQYF TGCAGCGTTGGGGGACTAGCGGGAGTATTCTACGAGCAGTACTTC
15 . TRBJ1-2 TRBV10-3 . CAISVVTEINYGYTF TGTGCCATCAGTGTAGTAACGGAGATTAACTATGGCTACACCTTC
14 . TRBJ1-4 TRBV7-9 . CASSPRTDNEKLFF TGTGCCAGCAGCCCTCGGACAGATAATGAAAAACTGTTTTTT
15 medium-sized TRBJ2-3 TRBV28 . CASSLPSQITDTQYF TGTGCCAGCAGTTTACCCAGTCAAATCACAGATACGCAGTATTTT